This TCR beta chain was recovered during a study of OX40 agonist ivuxolimab in advanced cancers. Broadly, across the study: Ivuxolimab, which targeted the costimulatory receptor OX40 (CD134), was an agonistic, fully human IgG2 monoclonal antibody. Patients were allowed to have had prior anti-PD-1, anti-PD-L1 or anti-CTLA-4 therapy, and around two fifths of the dose-escalation patients had been treated with checkpoint inhibitors. Intravenous ivuxolimab was administered to patients every 2 weeks at six dose levels: 0.01, 0.1, 0.3, 1.5, 3 and 10 mg/kg. Among the approximately 54 dose-escalation patients, approximately 20 had hepatocellular carcinoma, approximately 15 melanoma, 9 renal cell carcinoma and 9 head and neck cancer. Partial responses occurred in three dose-escalation patients: two with cutaneous melanoma and one with hepatocellular carcinoma. The paper describes the monotherapy dose-escalation part (N of about 47 patients) of the phase I trial of ivuxolimab. A male proportion of approximately 83% and a mean age of approximately 60 years, ranging from about 23 to 79, were recorded for the dose-escalation cohort. The purpose of peripheral TCRbeta sequencing was to test whether ivuxolimab changed TCR sequence diversity and led to clonal T-cell expansion.

The CDR3 spans 16 residues, from the cysteine through the phenylalanine. Only the CDR3 portion is preserved as DNA: 48 bases, with reading frame beginning at the first base. The germline V gene supplies CDR1 SGHVS and CDR2 FQNEAQ. V drops 1 base and J drops 4 bases, leaving 16 bases in between. Patients with a history of autoimmune disease or receiving systemic immunosuppression were excluded from the trial. Peripheral blood for TCR sequencing was drawn from every dose cohort at baseline, at cycle 4 day 1 and at cycle 7 day 1. The samples were taken from a phase I, first-in-human, multicenter, open-label dose-escalation trial of ivuxolimab. Adults with locally advanced or metastatic melanoma, renal cell carcinoma, hepatocellular carcinoma or head and neck squamous cell carcinoma were enrolled in the trial. Before TCR sequencing, CD4+ and CD8+ T cells were separately sorted from peripheral blood. To sequence the TCRbeta CDR3 region, genomic DNA was isolated from the sorted cells. The immunoSEQ Assay was used for sequencing of TCRbeta CDR3 regions. Held by TCRdb, this immuneACCESS table contains in-frame sequences only and omits some clones. Under half of the omission traces to an unresolved V gene where checked; the cause of the rest is unknown. This sample gives 55,000 to 75,000 clones in total; 80% to 85% of them show up just once. The ten largest account for 11% of the sample.

About this clone: Its antigen has not been determined. No much larger clonotype is one base removed from it; base qualities were not supplied.

The investigation overall reported the following: Clonal expansion of both CD4+ and CD8+ blood T cells was observed from baseline to week 6 at doses 0.1 to 3.0 mg/kg. On average, CD8+ T cells showed more expanded clones than CD4+ T cells after ivuxolimab. In the 0.1-3.0 mg/kg groups, partial responders had among the lowest normalized peripheral clonal expansion, particularly in CD8+ T cells. The antigen specificity of the peripheral T cells that underwent clonal expansion was not determined. Low levels of normalized T-cell clonal expansion were also shown by some nonresponding patients.

The sequenced sample was CD4+ or CD8+ T cells sorted from blood, obtained in a trial of the OX40 agonist ivuxolimab. The TCR sequence derives from an adult with an advanced solid tumor such as melanoma, head and neck, liver or kidney cancer. This receptor chain uses TRBV7-8 and TRBJ1-2; TRBD1 could be the D gene, as 5 bases match. The CDR3 protein is CASSLEIRQGRYGYTF. The bases are TGTGCCAGCAGCTTAGAAATCCGGCAGGGACGCTATGGCTACACCTTC.